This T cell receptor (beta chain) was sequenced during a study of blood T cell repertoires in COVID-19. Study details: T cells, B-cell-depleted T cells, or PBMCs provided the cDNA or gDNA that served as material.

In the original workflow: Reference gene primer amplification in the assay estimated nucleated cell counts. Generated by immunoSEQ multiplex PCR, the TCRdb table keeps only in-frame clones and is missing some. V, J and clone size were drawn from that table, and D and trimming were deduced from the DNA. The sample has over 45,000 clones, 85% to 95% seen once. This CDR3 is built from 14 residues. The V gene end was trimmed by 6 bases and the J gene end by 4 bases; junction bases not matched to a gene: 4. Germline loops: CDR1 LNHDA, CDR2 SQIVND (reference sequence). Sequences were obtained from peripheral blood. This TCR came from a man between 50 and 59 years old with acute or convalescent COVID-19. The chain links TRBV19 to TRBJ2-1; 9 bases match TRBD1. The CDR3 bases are TGTGCCAGTAGCGTGGACAGGGGATACAATGAGCAGTTCTTC. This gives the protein CASSVDRGYNEQFF.